At least ten counts were recorded for the clone carrying this T cell receptor beta chain. What it binds is not known. The CDR3 has 16 residues. Germline V lookup: CDR1 LGHDT, CDR2 YNNKEL (reference sequence). The V end was cut by 1 base, the J end by 0 bases, with 9 bases between. No progression to ophthalmopathy over 18 months defined stable hyperthyroidism. Amplified TCR beta CDR3 regions were obtained using RNA transcripts as template. Second-round multiplex PCR came after first-round RT-PCR with HTBI primers. TCRdb re-derived calls from the multiplex PCR reads in MiXCR, one entry per CDR3 protein. Altogether 300,000 to 450,000 distinct CDR3 sequences are present, roughly a sixth being singletons, with the ten largest covering approximately 2.4%. These data originate in a study of Graves' ophthalmopathy and Graves' hyperthyroidism. Study results and caveats: Blood samples also showed most expanded thyroid clonotypes exceeding 0.001 frequency.

The clonotype comes from an adult woman with stable Graves' hyperthyroidism. Material for sequencing was peripheral blood. The rearrangement joins TRBV3-1 to TRBJ2-2; D call uncertain. This CDR3 is CASSQAWGSNTGELFF. CDR3 sequence (DNA): TGTGCCAGCAGCCAAGCTTGGGGATCGAACACCGGGGAGCTGTTTTTT.